The sequence of this TCR beta chain was determined in a study of blood T cell repertoires in COVID-19. Study overall: COVID-19 samples, acute and convalescent, were from the United States, Italy and Spain. Nucleic acid was either cDNA or gDNA, and it came from T cells, B-cell-depleted T cells, or PBMCs.

This clone is a singleton in its sample. In the original processing: Amplification from reference gene primers served as the basis for estimated nucleated cell counts. Produced via immunoSEQ multiplex PCR; TCRdb's table is partial and in-frame only. The V and J calls and clone size were taken over from that table, and D and trimming were inferred from the DNA. The sample holds some 230,000 clones, about 80% seen once. The sample comprised peripheral blood. This sequence was found in a woman in her sixties or seventies with acute or convalescent COVID-19.

The CDR3 nucleotides read TGTGCCAGCAGTTTAGGGGGGGCGCGGAGGAATACGCAGTATTTT. This encodes CASSLGGARRNTQYF. The chain employs TRBV28 and TRBJ2-3, with D possibly being TRBD2 (7 bases). Trimming removed 2 bases at V and 7 bases at J, with 16 bases between. The CDR3 runs to 15 residues. The germline V gene encodes CDR1 MDHEN and CDR2 SYDVKM. Full variable domain (remainder filled in from reference TRBV28 and TRBJ2-3): DVKVTQSSRYLVKRTGEKVFLECVQDMDHENMFWYRQDPGLGLRLIYFSYDVKMKEKGDIPEGYSVSREKKERFSLILESASTNQTSMYLCASSLGGARRNTQYFGPGTRLTVL.